This T cell receptor beta chain was found in a study of human T cells and chemical hapten exposure. Time point: pre-sensitization, week 0. Treatment reported: therapeutic diphenylcyclopropenone sensitization with weekly scalp DPC. Per the original methods: Counts of TCRs in each sample centred on a median of 95,638 and extended from about 20,000 to 690,000. Each CDR3 protein gets one entry after TCRdb re-called the RACE reads with MiXCR. What appears here as the V and J calls and clone size reflects TCRdb's work, not the paper's. The data show roughly 380,000 distinct CDR3 sequences, approximately 5.1% seen once. This clonotype was counted ten times or more. Germline-derived CDR1 and CDR2 are SQVTM and ANQGSEA. The CDR3 sequence is 13 residues long. With 6 bases removed from V and 7 bases from J, the gap between germline ends came to 19 bases.

The source is a woman in her 50s with alopecia areata. Some clones in this sample may be carry-over from other donors' samples. This material consisted of whole blood, taken in connection with sensitization to the hapten diphenylcyclopropenone (DPC). This chain links TRBV29-1 with TRBJ2-7; D is perhaps TRBD2 (6 bases). The CDR3 protein is CSVQGEAGREQYF. The CDR3, as DNA: TGCAGCGTGCAAGGGGAGGCAGGGAGAGAGCAGTACTTC.